This T cell receptor (beta chain) originates from a study of CD8+CD57+ T cells in acquired aplastic anemia. Whole-study context: Sorted CD4+ and CD8+ cell DNA averaged around 3 ug.

Genomic DNA served as template for TCR beta VDJ and CDR3 profiling. One entry per CDR3 protein, called by TCRdb with MiXCR from the reads. The profile covers roughly 170,000 distinct CDR3 sequences, with about 64% appearing a single time and around 45% taken by the ten largest. CDR1 LNHDA and CDR2 SQIVND come from the germline V gene (reference sequence). With V trimmed by 4 bases and J by 1 base, 5 bases remained unmatched. The CDR3 is made up of 15 amino acids. Details on this clonotype: Antigen: not known.

Study-wide points: The same twenty-nine CD8+ CDR3 sequences occurred in patients and in controls. Controls and patients did not differ significantly in CD8+ Simpson's diversity.

The sequence was collected from a human donor in good health. What was sequenced was sorted CD4+, CD8+, or CD8+CD57+ T cells (not recorded which) from PBMCs. The V and J genes are TRBV19 and TRBJ2-3, with 7 positions matching TRBD1. For the CDR3, the DNA is TGTGCCAGTAGTACCGGGGACAGCCGCACAGATACGCAGTATTTT. Protein product: CASSTGDSRTDTQYF.